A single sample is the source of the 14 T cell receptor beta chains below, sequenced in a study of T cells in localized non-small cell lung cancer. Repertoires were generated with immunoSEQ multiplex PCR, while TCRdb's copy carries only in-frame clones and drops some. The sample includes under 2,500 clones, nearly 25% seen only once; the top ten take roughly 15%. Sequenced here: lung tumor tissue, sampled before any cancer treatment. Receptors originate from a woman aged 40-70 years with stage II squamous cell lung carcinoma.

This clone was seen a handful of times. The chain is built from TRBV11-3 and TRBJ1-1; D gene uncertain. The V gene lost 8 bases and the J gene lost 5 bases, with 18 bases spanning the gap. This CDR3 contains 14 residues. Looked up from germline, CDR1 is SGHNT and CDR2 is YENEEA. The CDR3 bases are TGTGCCAGCCTCCTAAGCTTGGGTGCGACTGAAGCTTTCTTT. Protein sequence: CASLLSLGATEAFF.

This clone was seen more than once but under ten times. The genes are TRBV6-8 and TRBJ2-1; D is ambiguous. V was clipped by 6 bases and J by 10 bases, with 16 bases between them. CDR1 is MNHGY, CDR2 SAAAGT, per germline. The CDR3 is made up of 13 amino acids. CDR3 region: CASRAVAGYEQFF. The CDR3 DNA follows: TGTGCCAGCAGGGCCGTAGCTGGGTACGAGCAGTTCTTC.

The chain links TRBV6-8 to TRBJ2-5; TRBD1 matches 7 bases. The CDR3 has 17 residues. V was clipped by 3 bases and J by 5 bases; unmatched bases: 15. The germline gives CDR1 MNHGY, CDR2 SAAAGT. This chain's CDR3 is CASSYGTQGVVRETQYF. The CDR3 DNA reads TGTGCCAGCAGTTATGGGACCCAGGGGGTCGTGCGGGAGACCCAGTACTTC.

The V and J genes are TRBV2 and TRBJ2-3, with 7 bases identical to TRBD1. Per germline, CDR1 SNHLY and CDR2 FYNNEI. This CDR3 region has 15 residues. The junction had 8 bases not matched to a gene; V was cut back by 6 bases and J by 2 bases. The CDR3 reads CASSVEQGSTDTQYF. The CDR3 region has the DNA TGTGCCAGCAGCGTAGAACAGGGGTCCACAGATACGCAGTATTTT.

CDR3 in DNA: TGTGCCAGCTCACTAAGGGAGGAGGGCTACTACGAGCAGTACTTC. Translated: CASSLREEGYYEQYF. This chain joins TRBV18 and TRBJ2-7; a weak D match, TRBD2 (6 bases). The germline CDR1 and CDR2 sequences are KGHSH and LQKENI. V shed 4 bases and J shed 3 bases, with 16 bases lying between them. This CDR3 contains 15 residues.

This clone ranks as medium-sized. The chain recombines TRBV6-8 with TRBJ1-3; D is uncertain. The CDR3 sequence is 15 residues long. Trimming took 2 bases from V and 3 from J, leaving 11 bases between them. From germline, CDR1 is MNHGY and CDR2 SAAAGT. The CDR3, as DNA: TGTGCCAGCAGTTACGGCCAGGAGATTGGAAACACCATATATTTT. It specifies CASSYGQEIGNTIYF.

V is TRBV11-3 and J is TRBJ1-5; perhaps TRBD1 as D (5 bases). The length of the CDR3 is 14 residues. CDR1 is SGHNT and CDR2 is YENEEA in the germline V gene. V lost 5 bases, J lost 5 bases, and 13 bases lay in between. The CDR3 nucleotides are TGTGCCAGCAGCAGCTGGGGGTACGATCAGCCCCAGCATTTT. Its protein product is CASSSWGYDQPQHF.

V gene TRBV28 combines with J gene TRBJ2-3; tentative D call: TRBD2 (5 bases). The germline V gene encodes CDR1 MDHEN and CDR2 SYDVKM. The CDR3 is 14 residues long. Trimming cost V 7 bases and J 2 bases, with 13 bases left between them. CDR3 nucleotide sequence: TGTGCCAGCACCGGAGGACCACCCACAGATACGCAGTATTTT. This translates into CASTGGPPTDTQYF.

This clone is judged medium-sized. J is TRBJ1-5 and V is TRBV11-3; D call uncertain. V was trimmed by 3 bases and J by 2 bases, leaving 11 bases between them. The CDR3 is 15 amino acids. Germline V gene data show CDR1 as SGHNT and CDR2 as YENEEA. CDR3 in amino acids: CASSLWGEGNQPQHF. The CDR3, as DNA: TGTGCCAGCAGCTTGTGGGGAGAGGGCAATCAGCCCCAGCATTTT.

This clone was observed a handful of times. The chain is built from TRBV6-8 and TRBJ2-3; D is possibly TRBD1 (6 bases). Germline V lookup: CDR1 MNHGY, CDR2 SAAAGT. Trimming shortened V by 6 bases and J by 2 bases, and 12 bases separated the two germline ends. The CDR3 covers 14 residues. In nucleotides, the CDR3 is TGTGCCAGCAGGACCAGGGGATTCACAGATACGCAGTATTTT. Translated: CASRTRGFTDTQYF.

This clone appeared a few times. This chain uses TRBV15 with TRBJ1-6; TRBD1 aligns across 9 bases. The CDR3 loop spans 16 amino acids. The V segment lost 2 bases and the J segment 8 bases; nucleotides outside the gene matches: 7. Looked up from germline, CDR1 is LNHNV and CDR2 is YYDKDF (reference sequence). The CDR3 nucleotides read TGTGCCACCAGCAGAACGGACAGGGGACTGGATTCACCCCTCCACTTT. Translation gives CATSRTDRGLDSPLHF.

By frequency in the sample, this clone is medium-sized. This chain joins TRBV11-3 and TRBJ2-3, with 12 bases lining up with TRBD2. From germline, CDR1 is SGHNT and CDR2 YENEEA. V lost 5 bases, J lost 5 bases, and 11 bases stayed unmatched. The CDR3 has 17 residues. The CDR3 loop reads CASSPARLAGVQDTQYF. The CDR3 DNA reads TGTGCCAGCAGCCCGGCGCGACTAGCGGGGGTCCAAGATACGCAGTATTTT.

The CDR3 here is CASSLGGVRDYGYTF. CDR3 DNA sequence: TGTGCCAGCAGTTTAGGGGGCGTCAGGGACTATGGCTACACCTTC. The V and J genes are TRBV28 and TRBJ1-2, with D possibly TRBD1 on 6 matching bases. This CDR3 is 15 amino acids long. Germline V gene sequence: CDR1 MDHEN, CDR2 SYDVKM. V dropped 2 bases and J dropped 3 bases, with 13 bases sitting between them.

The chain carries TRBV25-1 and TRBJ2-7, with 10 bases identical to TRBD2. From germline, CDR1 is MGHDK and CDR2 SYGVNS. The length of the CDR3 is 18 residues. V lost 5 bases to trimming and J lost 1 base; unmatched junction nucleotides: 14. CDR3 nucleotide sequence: TGTGCCAGCAGTACCATCCGGCTAGCGGGAGATTGGTCCTACGAGCAGTACTTC. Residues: CASSTIRLAGDWSYEQYF.